Sequencing of this T cell receptor beta chain was carried out in a study of CD8 T cells in Susac syndrome. Overall study context: At the time of blood draw, patients with Susac syndrome were therapy-naive, receiving corticosteroids, or receiving intravenous immunoglobulin alone. The study's findings and limits: The CD4+ T cell repertoires from Susac syndrome exhibited no clonal expansion.

A remark on this clonotype: Its antigen is not identified.

RNA totalling about 0.45 to 1 ug underwent reverse transcription with random hexamers. Amplification of the TCR beta CDR3 was carried out by immunoSEQ multiplex PCR, which spanned a total of 54 Vbeta and 13 Jbeta segments. Each CDR3 protein is one row after TCRdb ran MiXCR on the immunoSEQ multiplex PCR reads. The sample has about 200,000 distinct CDR3 sequences; over 75% are singletons. The CDR3 covers 13 residues. In germline, CDR1 is SQVTM, CDR2 ANQGSEA. J was trimmed by 5 bases and V by 5 bases; bases with no gene match: 7. Sequencing was performed on CD4+ T cells from PBMCs. This TCR came from a human donor with Susac syndrome. The chain is built from TRBV29-1 and TRBJ2-7; 9 bases are shared with TRBD1. The CDR3 DNA follows: TGCAGCGTTAACAGGGGGCAAGCCAACGAGCAGTACTTC. Translation gives CSVNRGQANEQYF.